The 13 T cell receptor beta chains in this list originate from one sample, sequenced in a study of blood T cell repertoires in COVID-19. Some clones are missing from TCRdb's copy, which holds only in-frame ones; the method was immunoSEQ multiplex PCR. The table shows about 250,000 clones, with roughly 82% occurring only once. Sequenced: peripheral blood. The receptors derive from an elderly woman with active or convalescent COVID-19.

Details on this clone: This specimen includes other DNA sequences encoding the same CDR3. In DNA, the CDR3 is TGTGCCAGCAGCCCCGGGACAGGGAACCAGCCCCAGCATTTT. Translating gives CASSPGTGNQPQHF. The V call is TRBV18, the J call TRBJ1-5; TRBD1 agrees at 9 bases. Germline trimming cut 8 bases from V and 7 bases from J; bases unmatched to any gene: 9. CDR3 length equals 14 residues. CDR1 is KGHSH and CDR2 is LQKENI in the germline V gene.

V usage is TRBV28 and J usage is TRBJ1-4; the match to TRBD1 covers 11 bases. Germline-derived CDR1 and CDR2 are MDHEN and SYDVKM. J gave up 6 bases and V 8 bases, and 8 bases lay outside the gene matches. CDR3 size: 15 residues. CDR3 protein: CASHFGQGAYEKLFF. The CDR3 DNA is TGTGCCAGCCACTTTGGACAGGGGGCTTATGAAAAACTGTTTTTT.

Only one count was recorded for this clone. The chain combines TRBV7-2 with TRBJ1-2, with D uncertain. The germline gives CDR1 SGHTA, CDR2 FQGNSA. V was pared by 5 bases and J by 8 bases, with 18 bases between. The CDR3 sequence is 14 residues long. CDR3 residues: CASSPRRSAVGYTF. As DNA, the CDR3 is TGTGCCAGCAGCCCAAGAAGGAGTGCCGTAGGCTACACCTTC.

This chain links TRBV19 with TRBJ1-3; a possible D gene is TRBD1 (6 bases). The ends were cut back, 3 bases at V and 3 bases at J, with 15 bases in the middle. The germline V gene has CDR1 LNHDA and CDR2 SQIVND (reference sequence). This CDR3 contains 16 residues. Here the CDR3 reads CASSISAWGHGNTIYF. The DNA of the CDR3 is TGTGCCAGTAGTATTTCGGCCTGGGGGCATGGAAACACCATATATTTT.

The table lists this clone with a count of one. The V call is TRBV25-1, the J call TRBJ1-2, with D uncertain. The germline V gene has CDR1 MGHDK and CDR2 SYGVNS. Deletions cut 2 bases from V and 4 bases from J, with 5 bases between. The CDR3 runs 12 residues. The CDR3 DNA sequence: TGTGCCAGCAGTGAAAGTAGCTATGGCTACACCTTC. The encoded protein is CASSESSYGYTF.

This sequence joins TRBV28 and TRBJ1-2; D is unresolved. The CDR3 length is 14 residues. CDR1 and CDR2 (germline): MDHEN, SYDVKM. V lost 5 bases and J lost 2, with 12 bases in between. The CDR3 region has the DNA TGTGCCAGCAGTCTCAGTCTGTCCAACTATGGCTACACCTTC. This translates into CASSLSLSNYGYTF.

This clone was counted a few times. The chain is built from TRBV5-5 and TRBJ1-2; 8 nucleotides agree with TRBD1. V trimming: 4 bases; J trimming: 4 bases; junction bases outside the gene matches: 9. In germline, CDR1 is SGHKS, CDR2 YYEKEE (reference sequence). The CDR3 length is 15 residues. The DNA for the CDR3 is TGTGCCAGCAGCCCCGGGACAGGTGGTATCTATGGCTACACCTTC. This encodes CASSPGTGGIYGYTF.

The rearrangement joins TRBV4-2 to TRBJ1-3; TRBD1 might be the D (5 bases). V was clipped by 0 bases and J by 4 bases, with 13 bases between them. The germline gives CDR1 LGHNA, CDR2 YNFKEQ. This CDR3 comprises 16 residues. CDR3 sequence: CASSQEGPSAGNTIYF. The DNA for the CDR3 is TGTGCCAGCAGCCAAGAGGGGCCCTCTGCAGGAAACACCATATATTTT.

The chain has TRBV5-1 and TRBJ1-5; TRBD1 agrees at 9 bases. This CDR3 has 15 amino acids. Looked up from germline, CDR1 is SGHRS and CDR2 is YFSETQ. Germline trimming cut 4 bases from V and 3 bases from J; bases unmatched to any gene: 5. CDR3 sequence reads: CASSEGTGPNQPQHF. In DNA, the CDR3 is TGCGCCAGCAGCGAAGGGACAGGGCCCAATCAGCCCCAGCATTTT.

The chain combines TRBV6-5 with TRBJ1-1; TRBD1 agrees at 8 bases. This CDR3 is built from 14 residues. Germline V gene lookup returns CDR1 MNHEY and CDR2 SVGAGI. Unmatched junction bases numbered 3, after V lost 2 bases and J lost 4 bases. This chain's CDR3 is CASSYRGQATEAFF. CDR3 nucleotides: TGTGCCAGCAGTTACCGGGGACAGGCCACTGAAGCTTTCTTT.

The CDR3 loop is CASSKGRTTEAFF. Here the CDR3 DNA reads TGTGCCAGTAGTAAGGGGCGAACCACTGAAGCTTTCTTT. The chain couples TRBV19 to TRBJ1-1; maybe TRBD1 (5 bases). V was pared by 4 bases and J by 4 bases, with 10 bases between. The CDR3 has 13 residues. Germline V gives CDR1 LNHDA, CDR2 SQIVND (reference sequence).

This clone was detected once. The rearrangement uses TRBV2 and TRBJ2-3, with D possibly being TRBD1 (7 bases). Trimming stripped 9 bases from V and 3 bases from J, with 13 bases between. This CDR3 contains 13 residues. In germline, CDR1 is SNHLY, CDR2 FYNNEI. For the CDR3, the DNA is TGTGCCAGTAATGCAGGGGGGACAGATACGCAGTATTTT. Its protein is CASNAGGTDTQYF.

The rearrangement joins TRBV24-1 to TRBJ2-2; 9 positions agree with TRBD1. The CDR3 has 17 residues. The germline V gene encodes CDR1 KGHDR and CDR2 SFDVKD. The junction had 6 bases not matched to a gene; V was cut back by 1 base and J by 4 bases. The CDR3 protein is CATSDFPGQGFTGELFF. DNA of the CDR3: TGTGCCACCAGTGATTTCCCTGGACAGGGGTTCACCGGGGAGCTGTTTTTT.